This TCR beta chain was recorded in a study of T-cell memory formation after mild COVID-19. Findings and limits, study-wide: Of the contracting clones, CD4+ ones lay mainly in CM and EM, and CD8+ ones in EMRA.

To note about this clonotype: Its specificity is not known.

Trimming pared 6 bases from V and 2 bases from J, leaving 12 bases between. The V gene's germline CDR1 is MDHEN and CDR2 SYDVKM. This CDR3 has 14 residues. Using its own MiXCR run on the 5' RACE reads, TCRdb lists one record per CDR3 protein. The top ten hold 9.5% to 15% of the sample, which has 450,000 to 700,000 distinct CDR3 sequences, roughly 17% seen once. Material: PBMCs or a T cell subset sorted from them (not recorded which). This TCR came from an adult woman who had mild COVID-19 (a few samples of this study predate the infection). Cell type and time point are not known. The genes are TRBV28 and TRBJ2-3; D unresolved. CDR3 DNA: TGTGCCAGCAGCCCCGGAGCCTACACAGATACGCAGTATTTT. Its protein is CASSPGAYTDTQYF.